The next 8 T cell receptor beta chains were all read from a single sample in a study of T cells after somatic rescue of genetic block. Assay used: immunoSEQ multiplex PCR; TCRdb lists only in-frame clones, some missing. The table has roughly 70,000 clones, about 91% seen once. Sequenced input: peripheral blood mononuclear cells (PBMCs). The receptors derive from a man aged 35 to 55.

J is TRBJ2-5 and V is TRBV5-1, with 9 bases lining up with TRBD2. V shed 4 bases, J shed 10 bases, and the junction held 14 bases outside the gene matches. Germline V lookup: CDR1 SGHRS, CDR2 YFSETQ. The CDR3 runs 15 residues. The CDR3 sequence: CASSTGTSWNEDQYF. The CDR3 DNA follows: TGCGCCAGCAGCACCGGGACTAGCTGGAACGAGGACCAGTACTTC.

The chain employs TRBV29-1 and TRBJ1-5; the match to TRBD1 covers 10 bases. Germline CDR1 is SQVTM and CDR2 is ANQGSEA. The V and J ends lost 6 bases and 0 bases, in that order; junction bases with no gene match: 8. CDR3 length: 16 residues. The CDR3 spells CSVPGQGIYSNQPQHF. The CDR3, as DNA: TGCAGCGTCCCGGGACAGGGGATCTATAGCAATCAGCCCCAGCATTTT.

This CDR3 is CASSPETVYSNQPQHF. Here the CDR3 DNA reads TGTGCCAGCAGTCCTGAGACAGTCTATAGCAATCAGCCCCAGCATTTT. This chain joins TRBV6-6 and TRBJ1-5; tentatively, D is TRBD1 (5 bases). The CDR3 length is 16 residues. Germline V CDR1 and CDR2: MNHNY, SVGAGI (reference sequence). V lost 5 bases to trimming and J lost 0 bases, with 14 bases between them.

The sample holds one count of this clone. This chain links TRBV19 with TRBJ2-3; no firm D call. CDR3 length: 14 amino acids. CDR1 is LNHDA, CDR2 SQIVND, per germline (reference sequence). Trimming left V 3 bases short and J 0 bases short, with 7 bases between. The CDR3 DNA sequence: TGTGCCAGTAGTATCGGCGGAAGCACAGATACGCAGTATTTT. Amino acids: CASSIGGSTDTQYF.

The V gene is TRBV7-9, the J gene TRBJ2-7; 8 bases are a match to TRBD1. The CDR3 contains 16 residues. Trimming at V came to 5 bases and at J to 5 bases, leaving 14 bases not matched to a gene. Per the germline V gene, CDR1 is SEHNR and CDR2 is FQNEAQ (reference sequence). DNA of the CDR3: TGTGCCAGCAGCCCTCCTCTTGGACAGGGTGTCCACGAGCAGTACTTC. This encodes CASSPPLGQGVHEQYF.

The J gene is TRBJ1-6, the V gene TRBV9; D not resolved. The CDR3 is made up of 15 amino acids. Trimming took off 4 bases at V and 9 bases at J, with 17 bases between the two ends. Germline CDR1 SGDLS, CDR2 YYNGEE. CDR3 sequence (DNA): TGTGCCAGCAGCTCTCGTCCCGGGTCAAGTTCACCCCTCCACTTT. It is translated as CASSSRPGSSSPLHF.

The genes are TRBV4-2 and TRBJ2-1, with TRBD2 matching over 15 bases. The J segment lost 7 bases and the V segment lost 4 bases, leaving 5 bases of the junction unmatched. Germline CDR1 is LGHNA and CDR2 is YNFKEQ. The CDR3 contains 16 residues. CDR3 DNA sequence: TGTGCCAGCAGCCCAGTAGGACTAGCGGGAGGGAATGAGCAGTTCTTC. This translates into CASSPVGLAGGNEQFF.

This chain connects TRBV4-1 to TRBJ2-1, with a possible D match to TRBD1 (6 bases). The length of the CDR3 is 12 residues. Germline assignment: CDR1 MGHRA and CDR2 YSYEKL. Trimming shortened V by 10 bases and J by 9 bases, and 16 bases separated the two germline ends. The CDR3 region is CATGLEGGEQFF. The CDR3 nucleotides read TGCGCCACCGGACTCGAAGGGGGTGAGCAGTTCTTC.